This TCR beta chain derives from a study of blood T cell repertoires in COVID-19. TCRdb keeps only in-frame clones here, not all; method: immunoSEQ multiplex PCR. The table has some 190,000 clones, 70% to 80% seen once. The CDR3 is 16 residues long. The V gene's germline CDR1 is SGHTA and CDR2 FQGNSA. Losses at the gene ends were 5 bases for V and 0 bases for J; bases not matched to a gene: 2. Clinical histories supplied by participants themselves formed the basis of cohort assignment. It was within 2 weeks before study entry that exposed participants met a COVID-19 case. This TCR was sampled from a man aged 55-75 years who had been exposed to COVID-19. The specimen sequenced was PBMCs or T cells enriched from blood (not recorded which). J is TRBJ2-3 and V is TRBV7-2; 13 bases map to TRBD2. In DNA, the CDR3 is TGTGCCAGCAGCCCGGGACTAGCGGGGAGCACAGATACGCAGTATTTT. Protein sequence: CASSPGLAGSTDTQYF. Complete variable domain (other parts from reference TRBV7-2 and TRBJ2-3): GAGVSQSPSNKVTEKGKDVELRCDPISGHTALYWYRQSLGQGLEFLIYFQGNSAPDKSGLPSDRFSAERTGGSVSTLTIQRTQQEDSAVYLCASSPGLAGSTDTQYFGPGTRLTVL.